This T cell receptor (beta chain) is from a study of vaccination effects on CD4 cells after COVID-19. Generated by immunoSEQ multiplex PCR, the TCRdb table keeps only in-frame clones and is missing some. Of 80,000 to 95,000 clones listed, roughly 80% were seen once; the top ten hold over 0.95%. Looked up from germline, CDR1 is SGHRS and CDR2 is YFSETQ. V shed 1 base and J shed 5 bases, with 3 bases lying between them. The CDR3 extends over 11 amino acids. Before sequencing, viral peptide pools were used by the ViraFEST assay to expand antigen-specific CD4+ T cells. Once cultured for 10 days, the cells underwent separation to obtain CD4+ T cells. Every participant took two doses of the BNT162b2 or mRNA-1273 vaccine. A note on this clone: Its specificity is not known.

This specimen was CD4+ T cells from PBMCs cultured with HCoV-OC43 spike peptides, taken after COVID-19 vaccination. Specified subset: HCoV-OC43 spike overlapping peptide pool stimulation. This TCR was sampled from a human donor who received a COVID-19 vaccine. The genes are TRBV5-1 and TRBJ2-5, with D hard to call. The CDR3: CASSLRETQYF. CDR3 bases: TGCGCCAGCAGCTTGAGGGAGACCCAGTACTTC.